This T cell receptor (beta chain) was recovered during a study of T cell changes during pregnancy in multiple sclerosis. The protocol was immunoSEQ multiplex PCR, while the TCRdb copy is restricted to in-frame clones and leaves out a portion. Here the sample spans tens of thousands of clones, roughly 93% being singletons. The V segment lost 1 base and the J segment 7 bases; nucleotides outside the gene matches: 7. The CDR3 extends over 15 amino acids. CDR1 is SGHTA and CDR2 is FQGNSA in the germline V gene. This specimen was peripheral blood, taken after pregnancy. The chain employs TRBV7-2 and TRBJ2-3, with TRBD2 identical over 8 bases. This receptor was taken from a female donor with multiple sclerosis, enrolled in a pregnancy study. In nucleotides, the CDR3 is TGTGCCAGCAGCTTAGAACCGACTAGCGCACATACGCAGTATTTT. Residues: CASSLEPTSAHTQYF.